The 25 T cell receptor beta chains below all came from one sample that was sequenced in a study of cytomegalovirus exposure and HLA in healthy donors. Use of 60 Vbeta and 13 Jbeta primers characterized the PCR. Data came from immunoSEQ multiplex PCR; TCRdb stores just in-frame clones and leaves some out. The data show around 150,000 clones, 60% to 85% seen once. Sequencing was carried out using PBMCs. These receptors were taken from a man in his thirties or forties in good health and CMV-seropositive.

This sequence joins TRBV28 and TRBJ2-3, with 7 nucleotides matching TRBD2. Germline-derived CDR1 and CDR2 are MDHEN and SYDVKM. This CDR3 is built from 14 residues. Trimming cost V 8 bases and J 2 bases; bases outside gene matches: 7. CDR3 nucleotides: TGTGCCAGCTACAGCGGGGCTGTCACAGATACGCAGTATTTT. Protein sequence: CASYSGAVTDTQYF. Variable domain in full (rest from reference TRBV28 and TRBJ2-3): DVKVTQSSRYLVKRTGEKVFLECVQDMDHENMFWYRQDPGLGLRLIYFSYDVKMKEKGDIPEGYSVSREKKERFSLILESASTNQTSMYLCASYSGAVTDTQYFGPGTRLTVL.

This clone was detected only a few times. The chain couples TRBV29-1 to TRBJ2-1; D ambiguous. V was trimmed by 0 bases and J by 9 bases, leaving 12 bases between them. The CDR3 is 13 residues long. Per germline, CDR1 SQVTM and CDR2 ANQGSEA. The CDR3 DNA reads as TGCAGCGTTGAAGATGTAACCAGGTTTGAGCAGTTCTTC. Its translation is CSVEDVTRFEQFF.

The chain is built from TRBV7-9 and TRBJ1-4, with TRBD1 matching over 8 bases. V gave up 1 base and J gave up 0 bases; unmatched junction bases: 10. Per the germline V gene, CDR1 is SEHNR and CDR2 is FQNEAQ (reference sequence). CDR3 length: 19 amino acids. The CDR3 sequence: CASSLVETGDFATNEKLFF. For the CDR3, the DNA is TGTGCCAGCAGCTTAGTCGAGACAGGGGATTTCGCAACTAATGAAAAACTGTTTTTT.

The gene calls are TRBV5-1 and TRBJ1-2, with a possible D match to TRBD1 (5 bases). The V gene lost 0 bases and the J gene lost 6 bases, with 9 bases spanning the gap. Germline CDR1 is SGHRS and CDR2 is YFSETQ. The CDR3 is 13 residues long. In DNA, the CDR3 is TGCGCCAGCAGCTTGGAGGGGTCGGATGGCTACACCTTC. Residues: CASSLEGSDGYTF.

This clone has only a few counts. The genes are TRBV5-1 and TRBJ1-3; 11 bases fit TRBD1. Losses at the gene ends were 0 bases for V and 4 bases for J; bases not matched to a gene: 3. CDR1 is SGHRS, CDR2 YFSETQ, per germline. The CDR3 is 16 amino acids. The CDR3 DNA is TGCGCCAGCAGCTTGGGGACAGGGGGCACAGGAAACACCATATATTTT. Translated, it gives CASSLGTGGTGNTIYF.

The rearrangement uses TRBV4-1 and TRBJ2-7; D gene ambiguous. Per germline, CDR1 MGHRA and CDR2 YSYEKL. Deletions cut 1 base from V and 2 bases from J, with 12 bases between. This CDR3 spans 15 amino acids. As DNA, the CDR3 is TGCGCCAGCAGCCAAGCATGGGCAGGTACCTACGAGCAGTACTTC. As protein: CASSQAWAGTYEQYF.

CDR3 residues: CASLAGGHQETQYF. In nucleotides, the CDR3 is TGTGCCAGTCTAGCGGGGGGTCACCAAGAGACCCAGTACTTC. This chain uses TRBV7-9 with TRBJ2-5; 11 bases line up with TRBD2. The germline V gene encodes CDR1 SEHNR and CDR2 FQNEAQ (reference sequence). V dropped 9 bases and J dropped 0; count of bases not matched to a gene: 3. This CDR3 is 14 amino acids long. Using reference TRBV7-9 and TRBJ2-5 for the parts outside the CDR3, the full variable domain is DTGVSQNPRHKITKRGQNVTFRCDPISEHNRLYWYRQTLGQGPEFLTYFQNEAQLEKSRLLSDRFSAERPKGSFSTLEIQRTEQGDSAMYLCASLAGGHQETQYFGPGTRLLVL.

This clone has just a few counts. The genes are TRBV15 and TRBJ2-5; D might be TRBD2 (6 bases). From germline, CDR1 is LNHNV and CDR2 YYDKDF (reference sequence). The CDR3 runs 16 residues. V lost 1 base, J lost 1 base, and 13 bases lay in between. The CDR3 bases are TGTGCCACCAGCAGAGCGTACGGGGGACCCCAAGAGACCCAGTACTTC. It yields the protein CATSRAYGGPQETQYF. Combining the CDR3 with reference TRBV15 and TRBJ2-5 gives the whole variable domain DAMVIQNPRYQVTQFGKPVTLSCSQTLNHNVMYWYQQKSSQAPKLLFHYYDKDFNNEADTPDNFQSRRPNTSFCFLDIRSPGLGDTAMYLCATSRAYGGPQETQYFGPGTRLLVL.

The chain links TRBV7-8 to TRBJ2-1; TRBD1 aligns across 8 bases. Germline trimming cut 2 bases from V and 7 bases from J; bases unmatched to any gene: 16. This CDR3 is built from 18 residues. The germline CDR1 and CDR2 sequences are SGHVS and FQNEAQ. CDR3 in DNA: TGTGCCAGCAGCTTACAGGGGGCGACTTTTCTGGGTGTAAATGAGCAGTTCTTC. Translating it yields CASSLQGATFLGVNEQFF.

The rearrangement uses TRBV6-5 and TRBJ2-7; 12 bases are shared with TRBD2. The CDR3 has 14 amino acids. Germline CDR1 MNHEY, CDR2 SVGAGI. V gave up 4 bases and J gave up 3 bases; unmatched junction bases: 1. CDR3 in amino acids: CASSWTSGDYEQYF. As DNA, the CDR3 is TGTGCCAGCAGTTGGACTAGCGGGGACTACGAGCAGTACTTC.

The chain combines TRBV7-2 with TRBJ2-5, with a weak D call TRBD1 (5 bases). The CDR3 spans 15 residues. Germline V gene lookup returns CDR1 SGHTA and CDR2 FQGNSA. Trimming took 1 base from V and 4 from J, leaving 13 bases between them. This CDR3 reads CASSLGGGDTETQYF. CDR3 coding DNA: TGTGCCAGCAGCTTAGGGGGCGGCGACACAGAGACCCAGTACTTC.

This rearrangement joins TRBV6-6 to TRBJ2-3; 11 bases are shared with TRBD2. Trimming took 0 bases from V and 4 from J; bases not matched to a gene: 3. The CDR3 is made up of 16 amino acids. Germline V gives CDR1 MNHNY, CDR2 SVGAGI (reference sequence). CDR3 coding DNA: TGTGCCAGCAGTTACTCGACTAGCGGGGAATCAGATACGCAGTATTTT. This encodes CASSYSTSGESDTQYF.

This clone showed up just a few times. V usage is TRBV5-1 and J usage is TRBJ2-3, with D possibly matching TRBD1 (6 bases). The CDR3 length is 15 residues. With 4 bases removed from V and 2 bases from J, the gap between germline ends came to 14 bases. Germline V gives CDR1 SGHRS, CDR2 YFSETQ. CDR3 in DNA: TGCGCCAGCAGCCCCGGGGACACCTACACAGATACGCAGTATTTT. This codes for CASSPGDTYTDTQYF.

The chain links TRBV10-3 to TRBJ2-1, with 12 nucleotides matching TRBD2. Germline V gene sequence: CDR1 ENHRY, CDR2 SYGVKD. V gave up 11 bases and J gave up 10 bases; unmatched junction bases: 9. The CDR3 covers 13 residues. DNA of the CDR3: TGTGCCTCTAGCGGGGGGGCCACGGACGAGCAGTTCTTC. Amino acids: CASSGGATDEQFF.

The chain employs TRBV6-5 and TRBJ1-3, with D maybe TRBD1 (6 bases). The CDR3 has 15 residues. V shed 2 bases and J shed 0 bases, with 8 bases lying between them. CDR1 is MNHEY, CDR2 SVGAGI, per germline. The CDR3 loop reads CASSYQGGSGNTIYF. In DNA, the CDR3 is TGTGCCAGCAGTTACCAAGGGGGCTCTGGAAACACCATATATTTT.

The CDR3 DNA follows: TGCGCCAGCAGCTTGGCTCCGGGGACGAACACCGGGGAGCTGTTTTTT. This sequence encodes CASSLAPGTNTGELFF. The chain is built from TRBV5-1 and TRBJ2-2, with a weak D call TRBD2 (5 bases). Deletions cut 0 bases from V and 0 bases from J, with 9 bases between. CDR3 length: 16 residues. The V gene's germline CDR1 is SGHRS and CDR2 YFSETQ. The entire variable domain, with the rest obtained from reference TRBV5-1 and TRBJ2-2, is as follows: KAGVTQTPRYLIKTRGQQVTLSCSPISGHRSVSWYQQTPGQGLQFLFEYFSETQRNKGNFPGRFSGRQFSNSRSEMNVSTLELGDSALYLCASSLAPGTNTGELFFGEGSRLTVL.

This chain joins TRBV4-3 and TRBJ1-5; 9 bases are shared with TRBD1. The CDR3 contains 15 residues. Germline lookup yields CDR1 LGHNA and CDR2 YSLEER. V lost 1 base to trimming and J lost 4 bases; unmatched junction nucleotides: 2. This chain's CDR3 is CASSQAGTGNQPQHF. Written as DNA, the CDR3 is TGCGCCAGCAGCCAAGCCGGGACAGGGAATCAGCCCCAGCATTTT.

The CDR3 protein is CASSSASGHYEQYF. Written as DNA, the CDR3 is TGTGCCAGCAGCTCGGCCTCAGGGCACTACGAGCAGTACTTC. V usage is TRBV27 and J usage is TRBJ2-7; a weak D match, TRBD1 (5 bases). V dropped 6 bases and J dropped 3 bases, with 15 bases sitting between them. The CDR3 is made up of 14 amino acids. Germline CDR1 and CDR2: MNHEY and SMNVEV (reference sequence).

The rearrangement links TRBV4-1 to TRBJ2-1; possible D gene TRBD2, 7 bases. The CDR3 sequence is 15 residues long. Germline V lookup: CDR1 MGHRA, CDR2 YSYEKL. V lost 4 bases to trimming and J lost 7 bases, with 17 bases between them. The CDR3 here is CASSLRGGDRNEQFF. CDR3 DNA sequence: TGCGCCAGCAGCCTGAGGGGGGGGGACCGGAATGAGCAGTTCTTC.

The chain carries TRBV7-2 and TRBJ2-7; 8 bases line up with TRBD1. The CDR3 runs to 14 residues. J lost 6 bases, V lost 2 bases, and 6 bases had no gene match. Germline CDR1 reads SGHTA; CDR2 reads FQGNSA. CDR3 sequence: CASSLNARGLEQYF. The CDR3 coding sequence is TGTGCCAGCAGCTTAAACGCCAGGGGGCTCGAGCAGTACTTC.

The chain employs TRBV6-5 and TRBJ2-5; unclear D gene. V shed 2 bases and J shed 5 bases, with 9 bases lying between them. The length of the CDR3 is 13 residues. Germline assignment: CDR1 MNHEY and CDR2 SVGAGI. The CDR3 DNA follows: TGTGCCAGCAGTTACCCCACCGGGGAGACCCAGTACTTC. This sequence encodes CASSYPTGETQYF.

The chain employs TRBV4-1 and TRBJ2-7; D perhaps matches TRBD2 (6 bases). This CDR3 contains 16 residues. Germline loops: CDR1 MGHRA, CDR2 YSYEKL. Trimming took off 0 bases at V and 6 bases at J, with 18 bases between the two ends. This chain's CDR3 is CASSQDRRGRDGEQYF. For the CDR3, the DNA is TGCGCCAGCAGCCAAGACCGCCGGGGGAGAGACGGCGAGCAGTACTTC.

V gene TRBV7-8 combines with J gene TRBJ2-5, with 9 nucleotides matching TRBD1. Trimming removed 2 bases from V and 7 bases from J; junction bases left unmatched: 14. CDR1 is SGHVS, CDR2 FQNEAQ, per germline. The CDR3 spans 17 residues. CDR3 nucleotides: TGTGCCAGCAGCTTAATTCAGTTTGGACAGGGGATTGGGACCCAGTACTTC. Residues: CASSLIQFGQGIGTQYF.

V usage is TRBV29-1 and J usage is TRBJ2-5, with D unresolved. Germline CDR1 and CDR2: SQVTM and ANQGSEA. Trimming removed 4 bases at V and 5 bases at J, with 11 bases between. The CDR3 has 12 residues. The CDR3 here is CSVGSSFETQYF. As DNA, the CDR3 is TGCAGCGTTGGGTCGAGCTTCGAGACCCAGTACTTC.

The CDR3 loop is CASSQERQGGAGELFF. The CDR3 coding sequence is TGCGCCAGCAGCCAGGAGCGACAGGGAGGAGCCGGGGAGCTGTTTTTT. This chain links TRBV4-1 with TRBJ2-2, with TRBD1 as a possible D gene (7 bases). The CDR3 is 16 residues long. CDR1 is MGHRA and CDR2 is YSYEKL in the germline V gene. The germline V and J ends were trimmed by 3 bases and 6 bases, with 17 bases remaining between them.